Listed here are 28 T cell receptor beta chains from one sample, sequenced in a study of chemoradiotherapy in HPV16-positive cancers. Data came from immunoSEQ multiplex PCR; TCRdb stores just in-frame clones and leaves some out. Of about 3,000 clones listed, 75% to 85% were seen once; the top ten hold less than 9.5%. The specimen was tumor tissue, collected from a patient who underwent chemoradiotherapy. The origin of the receptors is a human donor with HPV-associated anogenital cancer.

The chain combines TRBV4-2 with TRBJ1-2; a possible D gene is TRBD1 (6 bases). This CDR3 has 15 amino acids. Germline CDR1 LGHNA, CDR2 YNFKEQ. V lost 4 bases, J lost 0 bases, and 12 bases lay in between. Here the CDR3 DNA reads TGTGCCAGCAGCCCCTTGGACAGTTCTAACTATGGCTACACCTTC. Encoded protein: CASSPLDSSNYGYTF.

In the case of this clone: Relative to the germline gene, one junction end is altered; a read error may explain this. The chain employs TRBV10-3 and TRBJ1-2; D is uncertain. Germline V gene lookup returns CDR1 ENHRY and CDR2 SYGVKD. CDR3 length: 13 residues. CDR3 sequence (DNA): TGTGCCATCAGTGAGTTAGGGTCCTATGACTACACCTTC. It is translated as CAISELGSYDYTF.

The rearrangement uses TRBV6-5 and TRBJ1-6, with a possible D match to TRBD1 (6 bases). Germline CDR1 reads MNHEY; CDR2 reads SVGAGI. The CDR3 runs to 16 residues. V lost 4 bases and J 5 bases, leaving 15 bases between the germline ends. The DNA of the CDR3 is TGTGCCAGCAGTTCCCCACCGGGACAAAATAATTCACCCCTCCACTTT. This codes for CASSSPPGQNNSPLHF.

As to this clone: The germline gene is not matched at one end of the junction; a read error may be the cause. V and J are TRBV7-8 and TRBJ2-2; D might be TRBD1 or TRBD2, each matching 6 bases. CDR3 length equals 16 residues. CDR1 and CDR2 (germline): SGHVS, FQNEAQ. CDR3: CASSSPAGGNTGGLFF. In nucleotides, the CDR3 is TGTGCCAGCAGCTCCCCGGCTGGGGGCAACACCGGGGGGCTGTTTTTT.

This clone was seen a few times. The rearrangement uses TRBV19 and TRBJ1-1; the D gene is possibly TRBD1 (5 bases). The CDR3 has 14 amino acids. The germline CDR1 and CDR2 sequences are LNHDA and SQIVND (reference sequence). The V and J ends lost 5 bases and 4 bases respectively, with 14 bases between them. The CDR3: CASSQNQGSTEAFF. The CDR3 nucleotides read TGTGCCAGTAGTCAAAACCAGGGATCCACTGAAGCTTTCTTT.

This clone has just a few counts. The chain carries TRBV29-1 and TRBJ2-2; TRBD2 aligns across 8 bases. The CDR3 runs to 14 residues. The germline CDR1 and CDR2 sequences are SQVTM and ANQGSEA. J gave up 8 bases and V 4 bases, and 9 bases lay outside the gene matches. CDR3 loop: CSVALAEGLGELFF. DNA for the CDR3: TGCAGCGTTGCACTAGCGGAGGGGCTTGGGGAGCTGTTTTTT.

The rearrangement links TRBV27 to TRBJ2-7; 9 bases agree with TRBD2. J was trimmed by 2 bases and V by 6 bases; bases with no gene match: 8. This CDR3 spans 15 amino acids. CDR1 and CDR2 (germline): MNHEY, SMNVEV (reference sequence). The DNA of the CDR3 is TGTGCCAGCAGCCCGGCGGGAGGGGTAACCTACGAGCAGTACTTC. Amino acids: CASSPAGGVTYEQYF.

The rearrangement uses TRBV5-4 and TRBJ2-2; TRBD2 agrees at 9 bases. Trimming took 8 bases from V and 4 from J; bases not matched to a gene: 6. Germline CDR1 SGHNT, CDR2 YYREEE (reference sequence). The CDR3 length is 14 residues. The CDR3 loop is CASRREGGTGELFF. CDR3 nucleotide sequence: TGTGCCAGTAGGCGGGAGGGAGGCACCGGGGAGCTGTTTTTT.

The chain recombines TRBV28 with TRBJ1-1; D not resolved. Trimming cost V 5 bases and J 1 base, with 14 bases left between them. The CDR3 totals 15 residues. Germline CDR1 reads MDHEN; CDR2 reads SYDVKM. The CDR3 nucleotides are TGTGCCAGCAGTGCTCCCCCTGCACAGAACACTGAAGCTTTCTTT. Protein product: CASSAPPAQNTEAFF.

This chain uses TRBV7-9 with TRBJ2-1; TRBD2 agrees at 7 bases. CDR3 size: 16 residues. Germline assignment: CDR1 SEHNR and CDR2 FQNEAQ (reference sequence). The V and J ends lost 2 bases and 2 bases, in that order; junction bases with no gene match: 6. CDR3 protein: CASSLMGLAAYNEQFF. The CDR3 DNA is TGTGCCAGCAGCTTAATGGGCCTAGCGGCCTACAATGAGCAGTTCTTC.

The chain links TRBV27 to TRBJ1-4, with a weak D call TRBD1 (5 bases). V was clipped by 5 bases and J by 8 bases, with 18 bases between them. The CDR3 has 15 amino acids. Germline V gene data show CDR1 as MNHEY and CDR2 as SMNVEV (reference sequence). The CDR3 coding sequence is TGTGCCAGCAGTCCGAGGACAAGTAAGAGGGAAAAACTGTTTTTT. Protein product: CASSPRTSKREKLFF.

This chain connects TRBV28 to TRBJ1-5; TRBD1 might be the D (6 bases). The CDR3 spans 15 residues. Germline values: CDR1 MDHEN, CDR2 SYDVKM. V lost 2 bases and J lost 6, with 14 bases in between. The CDR3, as DNA: TGTGCCAGCAGTTTAAGGGGGACGCGTAGTCAGCCCCAGCATTTT. This encodes CASSLRGTRSQPQHF.

This clone has a single count. This chain joins TRBV4-2 and TRBJ2-5; 8 bases fit TRBD1. The assigned J gene may be wrong: the sequence end matches TRBJ2-7 better. CDR3 length: 17 amino acids. Germline V gives CDR1 LGHNA, CDR2 YNFKEQ. CDR3 in amino acids: CASSQGPQGAVGGEQYF. Here the CDR3 DNA reads TGTGCCAGCAGCCAAGGCCCCCAGGGGGCGGTTGGGGGCGAGCAGTACTTC.

This clone was recorded a few times. The rearrangement uses TRBV2 and TRBJ1-2; D is unclear. Between the trimmed V and J ends, which lost 3 bases and 6 bases, there was a span of 8 bases. The CDR3 covers 12 residues. Germline values: CDR1 SNHLY, CDR2 FYNNEI. The CDR3 is CASSEGIDGYTF. The CDR3 DNA reads as TGTGCCAGCAGTGAGGGTATAGATGGCTACACCTTC.

In DNA form, the CDR3 reads TGTGCCAGCAGTTTGGAGAGCTCCTACAATGAGCAGTTCTTC. This encodes CASSLESSYNEQFF. The V and J genes are TRBV28 and TRBJ2-1; D uncertain. CDR3 size: 14 residues. V shed 3 bases and J shed 0 bases, with 6 bases lying between them. Germline V gene data show CDR1 as MDHEN and CDR2 as SYDVKM.

V and J are TRBV10-3 and TRBJ2-3; the match to TRBD2 covers 9 bases. Germline CDR1 is ENHRY and CDR2 is SYGVKD. The CDR3 loop spans 16 amino acids. Trimming removed 4 bases from V and 4 bases from J; junction bases left unmatched: 9. CDR3 sequence reads: CAISASASGNSDTQYF. DNA for the CDR3: TGTGCCATCAGTGCCTCAGCTAGCGGGAATTCAGATACGCAGTATTTT.

The chain joins TRBV2 to TRBJ1-3, with D perhaps TRBD1 (6 bases). The germline CDR1 and CDR2 sequences are SNHLY and FYNNEI. The length of the CDR3 is 14 residues. Trimming pared 6 bases from V and 2 bases from J, leaving 11 bases between. CDR3 in DNA: TGTGCCAGCAGCGGACAGCTTACTGGAAACACCATATATTTT. Protein: CASSGQLTGNTIYF.

This clone has more than one count but fewer than ten. Additional DNA sequences in this sample encode the identical CDR3. The rearrangement links TRBV6-1 to TRBJ1-5; D remains unclear. The ends were cut back, 10 bases at V and 5 bases at J, with 12 bases in the middle. This CDR3 region has 12 residues. Germline V gene sequence: CDR1 MNHNS, CDR2 SASEGT. CDR3 DNA sequence: TGTGCCACCCGGGTAGGTGATCAGCCCCAGCATTTT. Its translation is CATRVGDQPQHF.

Only one count was recorded for this clone. V usage is TRBV28 and J usage is TRBJ1-1; D is perhaps TRBD1 (6 bases). The V end was cut by 5 bases, the J end by 4 bases, with 11 bases between. The germline CDR1 and CDR2 sequences are MDHEN and SYDVKM. CDR3 length equals 13 residues. The CDR3 here is CASSPGQLTEAFF. The CDR3 DNA is TGTGCCAGCAGTCCCGGACAGCTCACTGAAGCTTTCTTT.

The rearrangement uses TRBV5-1 and TRBJ2-2; 9 bases fit TRBD1. With 0 bases clipped from V and 6 bases from J, the junction kept 6 bases outside the gene matches. Germline values: CDR1 SGHRS, CDR2 YFSETQ. CDR3 length: 16 amino acids. CDR3 region: CASSLVGTGRSGELFF. The CDR3 coding sequence is TGCGCCAGCAGCTTGGTCGGGACAGGGAGGTCCGGGGAGCTGTTTTTT.

The V call is TRBV28, the J call TRBJ2-1; TRBD1 aligns across 8 bases. The CDR3 contains 16 residues. CDR1 MDHEN and CDR2 SYDVKM come from the germline V gene. The J segment lost 7 bases and the V segment lost 3 bases, leaving 11 bases of the junction unmatched. CDR3 in DNA: TGTGCCAGCAGTTTGTGGCAGGGGGCTTTTCAGAATGAGCAGTTCTTC. Its translation is CASSLWQGAFQNEQFF.

This clone was seen just once. The chain is built from TRBV6-6 and TRBJ2-7; D is perhaps TRBD2 (5 bases). Per germline, CDR1 MNHNY and CDR2 SVGAGI (reference sequence). V was cut by 6 bases and J by 0 bases, with 12 bases left in between. The CDR3 totals 14 residues. The CDR3 DNA reads TGTGCCAGCAGCTTCCGAGACTACTCCTACGAGCAGTACTTC. Its translation is CASSFRDYSYEQYF.

The V gene is TRBV29-1, the J gene TRBJ2-7; no definite D call. The V and J ends lost 3 bases and 3 bases respectively, with 9 bases between them. Germline V gene data show CDR1 as SQVTM and CDR2 as ANQGSEA. The CDR3 covers 12 residues. The CDR3 spells CSVERTDYEQYF. CDR3 DNA sequence: TGCAGCGTTGAGAGGACGGACTACGAGCAGTACTTC.

The CDR3 here is CSARDRVPLFF. For the CDR3, the DNA is TGCAGTGCTAGGGACAGGGTACCACTGTTTTTT. J is TRBJ1-4 and V is TRBV20-1, with TRBD1 matching over 8 bases. V shed 3 bases, J shed 13 bases, and the junction held 4 bases outside the gene matches. This CDR3 spans 11 amino acids. In germline, CDR1 is DFQATT, CDR2 SNEGSKA (reference sequence).

The genes are TRBV14 and TRBJ1-1; D gene uncertain. CDR1 and CDR2 (germline): SGHDN, FVKESK. The CDR3 sequence is 13 residues long. The V gene lost 0 bases and the J gene lost 0 bases, with 2 bases spanning the gap. DNA for the CDR3: TGTGCCAGCAGCCAAGACTTGAACACTGAAGCTTTCTTT. Its translation: CASSQDLNTEAFF.

The chain has TRBV4-3 and TRBJ2-1, with 7 bases identical to TRBD2. CDR1 is LGHNA and CDR2 is YSLEER in the germline V gene. V lost 0 bases, J lost 2 bases, and 10 bases stayed unmatched. The CDR3 extends over 18 amino acids. CDR3: CASSQDRGVAAPYNEQFF. CDR3 in DNA: TGCGCCAGCAGCCAAGATCGGGGGGTAGCAGCTCCCTACAATGAGCAGTTCTTC.

The J gene is TRBJ2-4, the V gene TRBV5-4, with 7 nucleotides matching TRBD1. Trimming cost V 3 bases and J 6 bases; bases outside gene matches: 3. The CDR3 runs 13 residues. CDR1 is SGHNT, CDR2 YYREEE, per germline (reference sequence). The CDR3 coding sequence is TGTGCCAGCAGCTATGGGACAGTAAACATTCAGTACTTC. It codes for CASSYGTVNIQYF.

V is TRBV29-1 and J is TRBJ2-2; TRBD2 agrees at 7 bases. Germline CDR1 reads SQVTM; CDR2 reads ANQGSEA. The CDR3 runs to 12 residues. Unmatched junction bases numbered 0, after V lost 6 bases and J lost 2 bases. DNA for the CDR3: TGCAGCGTAGCGGGAAACACCGGGGAGCTGTTTTTT. This gives the protein CSVAGNTGELFF.